This entry lists 18 T cell receptor beta chains sequenced from one sample in a study of OX40 agonist ivuxolimab in advanced cancers. Clones were sequenced by immunoSEQ multiplex PCR, and TCRdb holds only the in-frame ones, with some missing. This sample has 35,000 or so clones; 87% occur once, and the top ten carry 15% to 20%. Sample: CD4+ or CD8+ T cells sorted from blood, taken in a trial of the OX40 agonist ivuxolimab. These receptors all come from an adult with an advanced solid tumor such as melanoma, head and neck, liver or kidney cancer.

The V call is TRBV2, the J call TRBJ1-3; maybe TRBD1 (5 bases). V was shortened by 5 bases and J by 1 base, with 12 bases between the two germline ends. The V gene's germline CDR1 is SNHLY and CDR2 FYNNEI. The CDR3 is made up of 15 amino acids. The CDR3 sequence is CASSLGHDSGNTIYF. In DNA, the CDR3 is TGTGCCAGCAGTCTCGGACACGATTCTGGAAACACCATATATTTT.

The chain carries TRBV9 and TRBJ2-5; D might be TRBD1 or TRBD2, each matching 5 bases. The V gene lost 3 bases and the J gene lost 5 bases, with 5 bases spanning the gap. Per germline, CDR1 SGDLS and CDR2 YYNGEE. The CDR3 totals 11 residues. Here the CDR3 reads CASSGGETQYF. The CDR3 DNA follows: TGTGCCAGCAGCGGGGGGGAGACCCAGTACTTC.

In this sample, this clone turned up once. The chain combines TRBV5-1 with TRBJ2-3; TRBD1 matches 7 bases. J was trimmed by 5 bases and V by 4 bases; bases with no gene match: 13. This CDR3 has 16 amino acids. CDR1 is SGHRS, CDR2 YFSETQ, per germline. In DNA form, the CDR3 reads TGCGCCAGCAGCACCCGACAGGGCCTTCGTGGAGATACGCAGTATTTT. This codes for CASSTRQGLRGDTQYF.

This chain links TRBV4-1 with TRBJ2-7; 7 nucleotides line up with TRBD1. The CDR3 is 15 amino acids. Losses at the gene ends were 0 bases for V and 4 bases for J; bases not matched to a gene: 6. CDR1 and CDR2 from the germline V gene are MGHRA and YSYEKL. The CDR3 here is CASSQDRGQQYEQYF. The CDR3 region has the DNA TGCGCCAGCAGCCAAGATAGGGGACAGCAATACGAGCAGTACTTC.

The chain joins TRBV7-7 to TRBJ2-1; the D is unclear. The CDR3 covers 15 residues. The germline V and J ends were trimmed by 1 base and 3 bases, with 10 bases remaining between them. Germline V gives CDR1 SSHAT, CDR2 FNYEAQ (reference sequence). CDR3 DNA sequence: TGTGCCAGCAGCTTAGGAGCAGGCTACTACAATGAGCAGTTCTTC. Translating gives CASSLGAGYYNEQFF. Full variable domain (missing parts from reference TRBV7-7 and TRBJ2-1): GAGVSQSPRYKVTKRGQDVTLRCDPISSHATLYWYQQALGQGPEFLTYFNYEAQPDKSGLPSDRFSAERPEGSISTLTIQRTEQRDSAMYRCASSLGAGYYNEQFFGPGTRLTVL.

V gene TRBV7-3 combines with J gene TRBJ2-7; TRBD1 is a possible D gene (5 bases). Germline CDR1 SGHTA, CDR2 FQGTGA. The CDR3 runs 15 residues. Trimming stripped 2 bases from V and 2 bases from J, with 13 bases between. The CDR3 DNA is TGTGCCAGCAGCTTATTTCAGGGATGGGCCTACGAGCAGTACTTC. This encodes CASSLFQGWAYEQYF.

The chain links TRBV2 to TRBJ1-1; no definite D call. V lost 0 bases and J lost 1, with 12 bases in between. This CDR3 spans 16 amino acids. Germline values: CDR1 SNHLY, CDR2 FYNNEI. DNA for the CDR3: TGTGCCAGCAGTGAAGCGCCTTTCGACGGGAACACTGAAGCTTTCTTT. Protein sequence: CASSEAPFDGNTEAFF.

The genes are TRBV4-2 and TRBJ2-1; TRBD2 agrees at 11 bases. Germline V gene data show CDR1 as LGHNA and CDR2 as YNFKEQ. J lost 9 bases, V lost 4 bases, and 14 bases had no gene match. The CDR3 sequence is 17 residues long. CDR3 sequence: CASSPGALAGGRSEQFF. The CDR3 bases are TGTGCCAGCAGCCCTGGCGCCTTAGCGGGGGGGCGATCTGAGCAGTTCTTC.

J is TRBJ1-2 and V is TRBV7-9, with D perhaps TRBD1 (6 bases). In germline, CDR1 is SEHNR, CDR2 FQNEAQ (reference sequence). The length of the CDR3 is 15 residues. The ends were cut back, 1 base at V and 5 bases at J, with 14 bases in the middle. CDR3 sequence reads: CASSLGTALWYGYTF. The CDR3, as DNA: TGTGCCAGCAGCTTAGGGACAGCCCTTTGGTATGGCTACACCTTC.

This CDR3 is CASDRGRTEAFF. CDR3 sequence (DNA): TGCGCCTCCGACAGGGGCAGGACTGAAGCTTTCTTT. The chain uses TRBV23-1 and TRBJ1-1, with 8 bases matching TRBD1. TRBV23-1 is an ORF for which the function is uncertain. This CDR3 is built from 12 residues. With V trimmed by 11 bases and J by 5 bases, 7 bases remained unmatched.

This sequence joins TRBV27 and TRBJ2-6; perhaps TRBD2 as D (5 bases). Germline V lookup: CDR1 MNHEY, CDR2 SMNVEV (reference sequence). Trimming pared 2 bases from V and 3 bases from J, leaving 11 bases between. There are 16 residues in the CDR3. The CDR3: CASSLISGDGANVLTF. CDR3 in DNA: TGTGCCAGCAGTTTAATCTCCGGGGATGGGGCCAACGTCCTGACTTTC.

This chain uses TRBV15 with TRBJ1-3, with 7 bases identical to TRBD1. The CDR3 runs 16 residues. The germline V gene encodes CDR1 LNHNV and CDR2 YYDKDF (reference sequence). Trimming at V came to 3 bases and at J to 0 bases, leaving 5 bases not matched to a gene. The CDR3 reads CATSSPGGYSGNTIYF. The CDR3 bases are TGTGCCACCAGCAGCCCAGGGGGTTACTCTGGAAACACCATATATTTT.

V gene TRBV6-6 combines with J gene TRBJ1-2, with D possibly matching TRBD1 (6 bases). Trimming took 5 bases from V and 6 from J, leaving 10 bases between them. CDR1 is MNHNY and CDR2 is SVGAGI in the germline V gene (reference sequence). There are 12 residues in the CDR3. CDR3 sequence reads: CASSEGDDGYTF. DNA of the CDR3: TGTGCCAGCAGTGAGGGGGATGATGGCTACACCTTC.

V and J are TRBV7-3 and TRBJ1-6, with D perhaps TRBD1 (5 bases). Trimming pared 4 bases from V and 5 bases from J, leaving 12 bases between. Germline V gives CDR1 SGHTA, CDR2 FQGTGA. This CDR3 is built from 15 residues. The CDR3 loop reads CASSSTAGDNSPLHF. Here the CDR3 DNA reads TGTGCCAGCAGCTCGACGGCGGGGGATAATTCACCCCTCCACTTT.

This chain uses TRBV5-5 with TRBJ2-7, with D possibly being TRBD1 or TRBD2 (6 bases each). Trimming took 0 bases from V and 11 from J, leaving 15 bases between them. The CDR3 has 13 amino acids. The germline V gene encodes CDR1 SGHKS and CDR2 YYEKEE (reference sequence). The CDR3 sequence: CASSLVEAGEEYF. The CDR3 DNA sequence: TGTGCCAGCAGCTTGGTGGAGGCAGGGGAGGAGTACTTC.

This chain joins TRBV2 and TRBJ1-2, with a tentative D call TRBD1 (5 bases). The CDR3 consists of 16 residues. Per germline, CDR1 SNHLY and CDR2 FYNNEI. The ends were cut back, 3 bases at V and 2 bases at J, with 16 bases in the middle. The CDR3 DNA sequence: TGTGCCAGCAGTGAGGGACTCATTCAGTCAAACTATGGCTACACCTTC. Translation: CASSEGLIQSNYGYTF.

The gene calls are TRBV19 and TRBJ1-1; the D is unclear. Germline CDR1 reads LNHDA; CDR2 reads SQIVND (reference sequence). The length of the CDR3 is 13 residues. The germline V and J ends were trimmed by 6 bases and 1 base, with 9 bases remaining between them. The CDR3 here is CASRQTGNTEAFF. For the CDR3, the DNA is TGTGCCAGTAGACAGACTGGGAACACTGAAGCTTTCTTT.

The chain has TRBV18 and TRBJ1-2; D call uncertain. The germline V and J ends were trimmed by 2 bases and 4 bases, with 11 bases remaining between them. Germline loops: CDR1 KGHSH, CDR2 LQKENI. CDR3 size: 14 residues. This CDR3 is CASSPLEEFYGYTF. In DNA form, the CDR3 reads TGTGCCAGCTCACCATTGGAGGAGTTCTATGGCTACACCTTC.